This record covers a single T cell receptor (beta chain). The data belong to a study of T cell repertoires in ileal Crohn's disease. Germline V lookup: CDR1 SGHNT, CDR2 YENEEA. The CDR3 length is 14 residues. The V end lost 0 bases, the J end lost 2 bases, and 7 bases lay between the germline ends. Time point described: neoterminal ileum biopsy at postoperative endoscopy, about 6 months after surgery. The assay was immunoSEQ multiplex PCR, and TCRdb's table has in-frame clones only and misses some. Seen here are roughly 5,300 clones, 78% observed once, and the top ten hold approximately 35%. Input material: ileal tissue. This clonotype originated in an adult with Crohn's disease. The chain joins TRBV11-3 to TRBJ1-1, with D possibly matching TRBD1 (5 bases). The CDR3 here is CASSLDQGNTEAFF. CDR3 DNA sequence: TGTGCCAGCAGCTTAGATCAGGGAAACACTGAAGCTTTCTTT. Complete variable domain (other parts from reference TRBV11-3 and TRBJ1-1): EAGVVQSPRYKIIEKKQPVAFWCNPISGHNTLYWYLQNLGQGPELLIRYENEEAVDDSQLPKDRFSAERLKGVDSTLKIQPAELGDSAVYLCASSLDQGNTEAFFGQGTRLTVV.